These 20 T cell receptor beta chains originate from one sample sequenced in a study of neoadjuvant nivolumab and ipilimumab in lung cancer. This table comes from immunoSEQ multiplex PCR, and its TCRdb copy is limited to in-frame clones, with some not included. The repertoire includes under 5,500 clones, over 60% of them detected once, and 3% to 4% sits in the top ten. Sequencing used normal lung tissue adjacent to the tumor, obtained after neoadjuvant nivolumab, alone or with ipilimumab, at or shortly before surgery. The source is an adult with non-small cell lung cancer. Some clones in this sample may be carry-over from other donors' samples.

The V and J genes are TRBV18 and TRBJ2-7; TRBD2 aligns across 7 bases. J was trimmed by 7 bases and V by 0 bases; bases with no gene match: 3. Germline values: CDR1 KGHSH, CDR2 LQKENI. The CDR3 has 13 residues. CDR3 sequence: CASSPPGGGEQYF. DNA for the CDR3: TGTGCCAGCTCACCACCGGGGGGAGGGGAGCAGTACTTC.

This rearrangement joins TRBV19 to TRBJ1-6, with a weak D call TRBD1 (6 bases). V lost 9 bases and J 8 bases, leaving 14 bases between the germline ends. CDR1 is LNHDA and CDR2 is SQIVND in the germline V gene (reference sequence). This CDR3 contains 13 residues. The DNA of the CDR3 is TGTGCCAGCGCTAACAGGGATTATTCACCCCTCCACTTT. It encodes CASANRDYSPLHF.

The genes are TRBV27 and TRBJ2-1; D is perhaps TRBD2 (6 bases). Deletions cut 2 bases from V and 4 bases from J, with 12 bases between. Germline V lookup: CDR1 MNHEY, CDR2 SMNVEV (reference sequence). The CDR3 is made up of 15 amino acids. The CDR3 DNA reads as TGTGCCAGCAGTTTAGTTTTTAGCGGATACAATGAGCAGTTCTTC. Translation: CASSLVFSGYNEQFF.

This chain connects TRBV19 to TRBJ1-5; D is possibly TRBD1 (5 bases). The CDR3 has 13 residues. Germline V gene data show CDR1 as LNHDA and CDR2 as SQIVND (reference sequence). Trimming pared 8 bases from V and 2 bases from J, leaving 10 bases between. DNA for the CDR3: TGTGCCAGTCAGTGGGGGGGCAATCAGCCCCAGCATTTT. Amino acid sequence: CASQWGGNQPQHF.

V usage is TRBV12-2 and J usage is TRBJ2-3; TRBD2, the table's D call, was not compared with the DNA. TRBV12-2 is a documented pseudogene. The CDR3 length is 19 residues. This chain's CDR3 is CASRLTPKEFSIGTDTQYF. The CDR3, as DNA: TGTGCAAGTCGCTTAACCCCTAAGGAGTTCTCCATCGGCACAGATACGCAGTATTTT.

This chain's CDR3 is CASMGNTEAFF. The DNA of the CDR3 is TGCGCCAGCATGGGGAACACTGAAGCTTTCTTT. The chain is built from TRBV5-1 and TRBJ1-1; D not resolved. The CDR3 loop spans 11 amino acids. V was clipped by 6 bases and J by 1 base, with 4 bases between them. The V gene's germline CDR1 is SGHRS and CDR2 YFSETQ. The complete variable domain, with remaining parts taken from reference TRBV5-1 and TRBJ1-1, reads KAGVTQTPRYLIKTRGQQVTLSCSPISGHRSVSWYQQTPGQGLQFLFEYFSETQRNKGNFPGRFSGRQFSNSRSEMNVSTLELGDSALYLCASMGNTEAFFGQGTRLTVV.

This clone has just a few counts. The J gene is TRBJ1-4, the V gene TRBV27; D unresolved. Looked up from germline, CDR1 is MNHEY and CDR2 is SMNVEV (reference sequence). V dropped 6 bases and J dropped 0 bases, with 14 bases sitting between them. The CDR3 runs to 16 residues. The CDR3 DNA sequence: TGTGCCAGCAGACCGACGGGCAGCGCAACTAATGAAAAACTGTTTTTT. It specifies CASRPTGSATNEKLFF.

The CDR3 DNA sequence: TGTGCCAGCAGTGCGGGACTAGCGGGAGGTGGTGAGCAGTTCTTC. It translates to CASSAGLAGGGEQFF. The J gene is TRBJ2-1, the V gene TRBV6-1, with 15 bases identical to TRBD2. This CDR3 has 15 amino acids. J was trimmed by 9 bases and V by 4 bases; bases with no gene match: 4. From germline, CDR1 is MNHNS and CDR2 SASEGT.

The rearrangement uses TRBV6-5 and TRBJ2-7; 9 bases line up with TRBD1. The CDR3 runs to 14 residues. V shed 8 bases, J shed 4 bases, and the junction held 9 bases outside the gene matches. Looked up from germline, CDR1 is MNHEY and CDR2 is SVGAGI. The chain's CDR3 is CASGIQGARYEQYF. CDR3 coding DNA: TGTGCCAGCGGGATACAGGGGGCGAGGTACGAGCAGTACTTC.

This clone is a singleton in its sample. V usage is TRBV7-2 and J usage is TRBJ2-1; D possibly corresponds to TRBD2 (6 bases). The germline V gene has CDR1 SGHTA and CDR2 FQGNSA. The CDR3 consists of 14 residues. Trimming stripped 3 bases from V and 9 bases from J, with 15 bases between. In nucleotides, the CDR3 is TGTGCCAGCAGCTTCGGGACTGGACGGCCTGAGCAGTTCTTC. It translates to CASSFGTGRPEQFF.

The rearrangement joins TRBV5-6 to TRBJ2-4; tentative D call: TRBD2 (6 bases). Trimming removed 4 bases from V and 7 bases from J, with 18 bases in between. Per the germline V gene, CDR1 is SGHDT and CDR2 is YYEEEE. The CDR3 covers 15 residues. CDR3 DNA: TGTGCCAGCAGCCCGGGAGCGGTCGGCAGGAACATTCAGTACTTC. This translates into CASSPGAVGRNIQYF. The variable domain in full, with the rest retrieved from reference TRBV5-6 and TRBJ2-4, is DAGVTQSPTHLIKTRGQQVTLRCSPKSGHDTVSWYQQALGQGPQFIFQYYEEEERQRGNFPDRFSGHQFPNYSSELNVNALLLGDSALYLCASSPGAVGRNIQYFGAGTRLSVL.

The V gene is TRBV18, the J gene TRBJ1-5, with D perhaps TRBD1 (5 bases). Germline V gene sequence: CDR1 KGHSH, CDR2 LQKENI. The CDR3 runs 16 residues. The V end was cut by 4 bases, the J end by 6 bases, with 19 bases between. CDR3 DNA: TGTGCCAGCTCACTTAACCAGCCGACCGGGGGTCAGCCCCAGCATTTT. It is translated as CASSLNQPTGGQPQHF.

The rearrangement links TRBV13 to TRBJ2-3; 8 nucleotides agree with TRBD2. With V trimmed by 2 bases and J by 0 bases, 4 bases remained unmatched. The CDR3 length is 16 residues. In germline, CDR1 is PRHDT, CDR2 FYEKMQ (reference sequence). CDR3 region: CASSLRAGASTDTQYF. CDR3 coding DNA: TGTGCCAGCAGCTTACGAGCGGGAGCTAGCACAGATACGCAGTATTTT.

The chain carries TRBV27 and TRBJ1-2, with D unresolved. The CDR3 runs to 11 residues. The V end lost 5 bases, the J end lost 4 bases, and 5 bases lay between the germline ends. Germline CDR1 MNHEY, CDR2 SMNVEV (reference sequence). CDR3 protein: CASSGSYGYTF. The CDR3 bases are TGTGCCAGCAGTGGGAGCTATGGCTACACCTTC.

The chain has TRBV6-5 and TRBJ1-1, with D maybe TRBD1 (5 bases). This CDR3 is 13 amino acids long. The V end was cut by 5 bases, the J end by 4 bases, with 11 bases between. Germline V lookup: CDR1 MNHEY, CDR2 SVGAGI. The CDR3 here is CASSTGPGTEAFF. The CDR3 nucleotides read TGTGCCAGCAGTACGGGGCCGGGCACTGAAGCTTTCTTT.

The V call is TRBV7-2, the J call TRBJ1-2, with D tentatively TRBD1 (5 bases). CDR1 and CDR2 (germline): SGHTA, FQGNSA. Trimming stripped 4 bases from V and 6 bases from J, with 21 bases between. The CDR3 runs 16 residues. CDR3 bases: TGTGCCAGCAGCTCCCCGACAGTGGCCCTAAGGAATGGCTACACCTTC. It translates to CASSSPTVALRNGYTF. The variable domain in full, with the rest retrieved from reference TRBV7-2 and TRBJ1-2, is GAGVSQSPSNKVTEKGKDVELRCDPISGHTALYWYRQSLGQGLEFLIYFQGNSAPDKSGLPSDRFSAERTGGSVSTLTIQRTQQEDSAVYLCASSSPTVALRNGYTFGSGTRLTVV.

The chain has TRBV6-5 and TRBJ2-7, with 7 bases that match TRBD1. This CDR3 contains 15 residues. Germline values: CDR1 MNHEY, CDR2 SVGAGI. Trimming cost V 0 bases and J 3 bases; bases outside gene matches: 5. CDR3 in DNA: TGTGCCAGCAGTTACTCGATCTGGGACAGCTACGAGCAGTACTTC. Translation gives CASSYSIWDSYEQYF.

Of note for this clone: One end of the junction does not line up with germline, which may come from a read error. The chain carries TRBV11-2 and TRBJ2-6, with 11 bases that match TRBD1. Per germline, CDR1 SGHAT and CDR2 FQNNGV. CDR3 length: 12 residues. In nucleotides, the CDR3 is TGTGCCAGCAGCTCTCGGACAGGGGGCGTTCTTTTC. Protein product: CASSSRTGGVLF.

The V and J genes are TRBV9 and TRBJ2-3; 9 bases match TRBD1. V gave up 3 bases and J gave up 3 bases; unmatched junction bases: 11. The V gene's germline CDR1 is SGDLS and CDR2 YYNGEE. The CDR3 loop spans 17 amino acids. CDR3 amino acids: CASSESGTGFGTDTQYF. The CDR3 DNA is TGTGCCAGCAGCGAGAGTGGGACAGGGTTTGGAACAGATACGCAGTATTTT. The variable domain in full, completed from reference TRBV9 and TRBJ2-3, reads DSGVTQTPKHLITATGQRVTLRCSPRSGDLSVYWYQQSLDQGLQFLIQYYNGEERAKGNILERFSAQQFPDLHSELNLSSLELGDSALYFCASSESGTGFGTDTQYFGPGTRLTVL.

CDR3 sequence (DNA): TGTGCCACCAAACCCACGGGCGGGAGGCTTTACAATGAGCAGTTCTTC. Its translation is CATKPTGGRLYNEQFF. The chain is built from TRBV19 and TRBJ2-1; 8 nucleotides match TRBD2. V was pared by 10 bases and J by 4 bases, with 15 bases of the junction left unmatched. Germline values: CDR1 LNHDA, CDR2 SQIVND (reference sequence). The CDR3 is made up of 16 amino acids.